The 16 T cell receptor beta chains in this list originate from one sample, sequenced in a study of radiotherapy plus CTLA-4 blockade in lung cancer. Method: immunoSEQ multiplex PCR; TCRdb's copy keeps in-frame clones and lacks some. The sample lists tens of thousands of clones, around 70% occurring once. The input for sequencing was peripheral blood, taken from a patient treated with radiotherapy plus ipilimumab. Receptors were obtained from a human donor with non-small cell lung cancer whose response to radiotherapy plus ipilimumab could not be evaluated.

This chain joins TRBV11-3 and TRBJ2-5, with D unclear. Trimming took off 4 bases at V and 7 bases at J, with 10 bases between the two ends. The CDR3 sequence is 12 residues long. CDR1 SGHNT and CDR2 YENEEA come from the germline V gene. The CDR3 DNA follows: TGTGCCAGCAGCTCTGCGCGCGGGACCCAGTACTTC. This codes for CASSSARGTQYF.

The chain links TRBV5-1 to TRBJ2-7; no definite D call. V was cut by 0 bases and J by 4 bases, with 11 bases left in between. Germline CDR1 reads SGHRS; CDR2 reads YFSETQ. The length of the CDR3 is 14 residues. CDR3 region: CASSLAGGVYEQYF. CDR3 coding DNA: TGCGCCAGCAGCTTGGCCGGCGGAGTTTACGAGCAGTACTTC.

This chain uses TRBV5-4 with TRBJ2-2, with 8 positions matching TRBD1. Trimming cost V 2 bases and J 3 bases; bases outside gene matches: 6. The CDR3 runs 16 residues. CDR1 and CDR2 (germline): SGHNT, YYREEE (reference sequence). The CDR3 DNA reads TGTGCCAGCAGCTTATCTCAGGGGGCCTACACCGGGGAGCTGTTTTTT. Residues: CASSLSQGAYTGELFF.

The V gene is TRBV11-2, the J gene TRBJ2-2; possibly TRBD2 for D (6 bases). CDR1 is SGHAT, CDR2 FQNNGV, per germline. The V gene lost 5 bases and the J gene lost 1 base, with 11 bases spanning the gap. The CDR3 is 15 residues long. CDR3 in DNA: TGTGCCAGCAGCCCGGGACTTTTGAACACCGGGGAGCTGTTTTTT. It yields the protein CASSPGLLNTGELFF.

The CDR3 DNA reads as TGTGCCAGCAGCCTTACTAGCATTGCCTTGGATACGCAGTATTTT. Translating it yields CASSLTSIALDTQYF. This chain connects TRBV9 to TRBJ2-3; a possible D gene is TRBD2 (6 bases). CDR3 length: 15 amino acids. V shed 4 bases and J shed 6 bases, with 18 bases lying between them. Germline lookup yields CDR1 SGDLS and CDR2 YYNGEE.

V is TRBV4-3 and J is TRBJ2-2; 7 positions match TRBD2. With 0 bases clipped from V and 1 base from J, the junction kept 5 bases outside the gene matches. The CDR3 is made up of 17 amino acids. Germline assignment: CDR1 LGHNA and CDR2 YSLEER. DNA for the CDR3: TGCGCCAGCAGCCAAGATGCCCAGCGGGGGAACACCGGGGAGCTGTTTTTT. Encoded protein: CASSQDAQRGNTGELFF.

V is TRBV9 and J is TRBJ2-1; no clear D gene. Per germline, CDR1 SGDLS and CDR2 YYNGEE. Trimming shortened V by 7 bases and J by 8 bases, and 16 bases separated the two germline ends. The CDR3 totals 13 residues. As DNA, the CDR3 is TGTGCCAGCTCCCTCAGTCCTGCGGATGAGCAGTTCTTC. Translation gives CASSLSPADEQFF.

The V and J genes are TRBV7-2 and TRBJ2-1, with D possibly TRBD1 on 5 matching bases. The CDR3 has 13 amino acids. Germline loops: CDR1 SGHTA, CDR2 FQGNSA. The V gene lost 5 bases and the J gene lost 9 bases, with 14 bases spanning the gap. The CDR3 bases are TGTGCCAGCAGCATAACAAGGGGATCTGAGCAGTTCTTC. It specifies CASSITRGSEQFF.

The chain carries TRBV6-1 and TRBJ2-3; 9 bases agree with TRBD2. Germline lookup yields CDR1 MNHNS and CDR2 SASEGT. The junction had 5 bases not matched to a gene; V was cut back by 2 bases and J by 2 bases. This CDR3 has 16 residues. CDR3 sequence (DNA): TGTGCCAGCAGTGAACAAGCGGGAGGTAACACAGATACGCAGTATTTT. It translates to CASSEQAGGNTDTQYF.

The chain joins TRBV10-3 to TRBJ2-1, with D perhaps matching TRBD2 (5 bases). The V gene's germline CDR1 is ENHRY and CDR2 SYGVKD. The CDR3 is 14 amino acids. V was clipped by 6 bases and J by 8 bases, with 17 bases between them. The CDR3 sequence: CAIRGWEFSDEQFF. CDR3 nucleotides: TGTGCCATCAGAGGGTGGGAGTTCTCTGATGAGCAGTTCTTC.

The CDR3 protein is CASSTWGAGGTGELFF. The CDR3 DNA sequence: TGTGCCAGCAGCACGTGGGGAGCGGGAGGCACCGGGGAGCTGTTTTTT. The chain carries TRBV5-4 and TRBJ2-2; 9 bases line up with TRBD2. CDR1 is SGHNT and CDR2 is YYREEE in the germline V gene (reference sequence). The CDR3 loop spans 16 amino acids. J gave up 4 bases and V 4 bases, and 8 bases lay outside the gene matches.

CDR3 amino acids: CASSETGANIQYF. As DNA, the CDR3 is TGCGCCAGCAGCGAGACAGGGGCCAACATTCAGTACTTC. J is TRBJ2-4 and V is TRBV5-1, with 8 bases fitting TRBD1. After removal of 4 bases from V and 7 bases from J, the junction contained 4 bases not matched to a gene. The CDR3 spans 13 residues. Germline CDR1 reads SGHRS; CDR2 reads YFSETQ.

The rearrangement joins TRBV6-6 to TRBJ1-5, with 7 bases identical to TRBD1. The CDR3 contains 14 residues. Germline assignment: CDR1 MNHNY and CDR2 SVGAGI (reference sequence). Unmatched junction bases numbered 2, after V lost 0 bases and J lost 6 bases. The CDR3 loop reads CASSYSTGSQPQHF. CDR3 bases: TGTGCCAGCAGTTACTCGACAGGGAGTCAGCCCCAGCATTTT.

This rearrangement joins TRBV11-2 to TRBJ2-6, with TRBD1 identical over 9 bases. Per the germline V gene, CDR1 is SGHAT and CDR2 is FQNNGV. CDR3 length: 17 amino acids. J lost 2 bases, V lost 6 bases, and 8 bases had no gene match. The CDR3 sequence: CASSSQGAAAGANVLTF. The CDR3, as DNA: TGTGCCAGCAGTTCACAGGGGGCCGCGGCTGGGGCCAACGTCCTGACTTTC.

The genes are TRBV7-2 and TRBJ2-1; 11 bases line up with TRBD1. CDR3 length: 19 residues. The V gene's germline CDR1 is SGHTA and CDR2 FQGNSA. After removal of 1 base from V and 4 bases from J, the junction contained 12 bases not matched to a gene. The CDR3 DNA reads TGTGCCAGCAGCTTAGTTGGGACAGGGGGGCTACTACTTTACAATGAGCAGTTCTTC. Amino acid sequence: CASSLVGTGGLLLYNEQFF.

J is TRBJ2-7 and V is TRBV28; D perhaps matches TRBD2 (7 bases). The CDR3 has 16 amino acids. V lost 8 bases and J lost 4, with 24 bases in between. Germline CDR1 MDHEN, CDR2 SYDVKM. CDR3 in DNA: TGTGCCAGCTCTCCCGGGGGGTGGAGGGGGGTGTACGAGCAGTACTTC. Translation: CASSPGGWRGVYEQYF.